This T cell receptor gamma chain derives from a study of Vδ1+ human thymocytes (dated by TCRdb to the late 2010s). About the full investigation: mRNA-level TRG and TRD CDR3 repertoires of highly purified Vdelta1+ thymocytes from young children were characterised as a data resource. The multiplex-based CDR3 amplicon strategy had previously been validated against 5'RACE-based CDR3 amplicon generation methods.

CDR1 and CDR2, per the germline V gene (reference sequence), are VTNTFY and YDVSTARD. There are 15 amino acids in the CDR3, from cysteine to phenylalanine inclusive. Only the CDR3 DNA is retained, 45 bases long and in frame from the first base. For this chain, trimming is 0 bases at the V end and 1 base at the J end, and the number of junction bases without a gene match is 6. Points on this clone: The antigen it recognizes is unknown. Base quality data are lacking; no much larger clone is found one base away. The sample holds other DNA sequences that translate to the same CDR3.

Overall study results and their limits: The thymic TRG and TRD repertoires appeared highly polyclonal, with Gaussian CDR3 length distributions, in contrast to the oligoclonal repertoires of peripheral blood. Although sort purity was high, about a fifth of thymic TRD sequences were Vdelta2 (with a few Vdelta3), in contrast to the peripheral blood Vdelta1+ controls. Many TRG clonotypes were found to be shared between donors (up to roughly 6.9x10^3), whereas TRD repertoires were found to be essentially private (max roughly 120 shared). No clustering by age or sex was observed, so analyses did not stratify donors by these variables. The authors advised highly purified populations and single-cell validation, since unexpected Vdelta2 sequences could cause misinterpretation of bulk repertoire data.

RNA was extracted with the RNeasy mini kit and reverse transcribed using Superscript III. Multiplex PCR was used to generate CDR3 amplicons, with pooled V-gene forward primers and a constant-region reverse primer carrying Illumina adaptor overhangs. After gel purification, amplicons were indexed with Nextera index primers over about 8 extra PCR cycles and were then purified with AMPure XP beads. Sequencing of libraries was performed on an Illumina MiSeq using paired-end 250 bp reads, dual indexing and an approximately 20% PhiX spike-in. The published analysis was carried out like this. FastQC was used to quality check the reads, while ea-utils fastq-join merged the TRG read pairs. IMGT/HighV-QUEST was used to annotate sequences, retaining only productive sequences with an unambiguous V-gene assignment, and each clonotype was defined by an identical CDR3 sequence. For downstream analysis, VDJtools 1.1.1, tcR 2.2.3, Treemap and vegan Shannon diversity in R 3.4.4 were used. Clone calls in TCRdb were regenerated from the public reads with CATT, after which identical DNA sequences shared one row. TCRdb's processing, not the study's, gives the V and J calls here. The sample profile shows about 36,000 gamma-chain clones; 20% of them were found once. The leading ten clones occupy roughly 2% of the sample.

Thymic samples were depleted of alphabeta T cells, then CD3+ TCRVdelta1+ TCRVdelta2- thymocytes were FACS-sorted. Sorted Vdelta1+ thymocyte purity ranged from roughly 98% to 99.6%. Thymic specimens came from about 8 paediatric patients undergoing corrective cardiac surgery, aged from roughly 5 days to 15 months. After the thymic tissue was dispersed, mononuclear cells were isolated using a Histopaque-1077 density gradient. Staining used anti-TCRVdelta1 clone TS8.2, anti-TCRVdelta2 clone B6, anti-CD3 clone HIT3a and anti-TCRalphabeta clone IP26 antibodies. The chain was built from TRGV3 and TRGJ1 or TRGJ2. The material sequenced was Vdelta1+ gamma-delta thymocytes from the thymus. What the cell subset or site label conveys for this sample: FACS-sorted CD3+ TCRalphabeta- TCRVdelta1+ TCRVdelta2- thymocytes. The source of this sequence is a girl less than two years old who had congenital heart surgery. CDR3 sequence: CATWDRTTNYYKKLF. The DNA sequence is TGTGCCACCTGGGACAGGACAACAAATTATTATAAGAAACTCTTT.